This T cell receptor (beta chain) was observed in a study of blood T cells in healthy people across ages. PCR was performed a second time for about 7 to 11 cycles using a sample-barcoded 5' primer and a J-beta primer mix. TCRdb reprocessed the 5' RACE reads via MiXCR and lists one record per CDR3 protein. This repertoire shows approximately 1.5 million distinct CDR3 sequences, almost 35% found once; its top ten account for about 11%. This clonotype was picked up a small number of times. Germline assignment: CDR1 SGHRS and CDR2 YFSETQ. This CDR3 comprises 16 residues. The V gene end was trimmed by 4 bases and the J gene end by 0 bases; junction bases not matched to a gene: 4.

The origin of this receptor is a woman aged 25 to 45 in good health. The V gene is TRBV5-1, the J gene TRBJ2-1; TRBD2 agrees at 10 bases. The sequenced sample consisted of blood. CDR3 nucleotide sequence: TGCGCCAGCAGCCTAACTAGCGGGACCTCCTACAATGAGCAGTTCTTC. Its protein is CASSLTSGTSYNEQFF. Full variable domain (rest looked up from reference TRBV5-1 and TRBJ2-1): KAGVTQTPRYLIKTRGQQVTLSCSPISGHRSVSWYQQTPGQGLQFLFEYFSETQRNKGNFPGRFSGRQFSNSRSEMNVSTLELGDSALYLCASSLTSGTSYNEQFFGPGTRLTVL.